These 29 T cell receptor beta chains originate from one sample sequenced in a study of T cell changes during pregnancy in multiple sclerosis. Assay: immunoSEQ multiplex PCR; the TCRdb copy retains only in-frame clones and omits some. The sample lists fewer than 40,000 clones, 90% to 95% seen once, with more than 0.35% in the top ten. The sample consisted of CD4+ T cells from peripheral blood mononuclear cells, taken after pregnancy. The origin of the receptors is a female donor with multiple sclerosis, enrolled in a pregnancy study.

The rearrangement joins TRBV25-1 to TRBJ2-3, with D perhaps matching TRBD1 (6 bases). V lost 4 bases and J lost 2, with 10 bases in between. CDR1 is MGHDK, CDR2 SYGVNS, per germline. The CDR3 sequence is 14 residues long. The DNA for the CDR3 is TGTGCCAGCAGTGTCCGGACAGACACAGATACGCAGTATTTT. It specifies CASSVRTDTDTQYF.

The gene calls are TRBV20-1 and TRBJ2-1; D is possibly TRBD2 (5 bases). Germline CDR1 DFQATT, CDR2 SNEGSKA (reference sequence). The ends were cut back, 6 bases at V and 4 bases at J, with 7 bases in the middle. The CDR3 is 11 amino acids. CDR3 nucleotides: TGCAGTGCCCTAGCTTACAATGAGCAGTTCTTC. This sequence encodes CSALAYNEQFF.

DNA for the CDR3: TGCAGCGTTAAAGGGCAGGGGGCAGGTGAGCAGTTCTTC. The encoded protein is CSVKGQGAGEQFF. The rearrangement uses TRBV29-1 and TRBJ2-1; 8 bases map to TRBD1. This CDR3 is built from 13 residues. The J segment lost 9 bases and the V segment lost 5 bases, leaving 9 bases of the junction unmatched. Germline loops: CDR1 SQVTM, CDR2 ANQGSEA.

The chain carries TRBV5-1 and TRBJ1-1, with 9 bases that match TRBD1. CDR3 length: 16 amino acids. V was pared by 4 bases and J by 5 bases, with 12 bases of the junction left unmatched. Germline V gives CDR1 SGHRS, CDR2 YFSETQ. CDR3 bases: TGCGCCAGCAGCCGGTCCGGGACAGGGACGGGTACTGAAGCTTTCTTT. Translated: CASSRSGTGTGTEAFF. Together with reference TRBV5-1 and TRBJ1-1, the CDR3 gives the full variable domain: KAGVTQTPRYLIKTRGQQVTLSCSPISGHRSVSWYQQTPGQGLQFLFEYFSETQRNKGNFPGRFSGRQFSNSRSEMNVSTLELGDSALYLCASSRSGTGTGTEAFFGQGTRLTVV.

V and J are TRBV20-1 and TRBJ1-2, with TRBD1 identical over 10 bases. The CDR3 runs 11 residues. The trim removed 6 bases at V and 10 bases at J, leaving 5 bases unmatched. The germline V gene has CDR1 DFQATT and CDR2 SNEGSKA (reference sequence). The CDR3 sequence: CSASTGGFYTF. The CDR3 DNA is TGCAGTGCCTCGACAGGGGGCTTCTACACCTTC.

The chain is built from TRBV9 and TRBJ2-5; TRBD1 might be the D (5 bases). V gave up 3 bases and J gave up 2 bases, with 17 bases separating them. The CDR3 runs 16 residues. CDR1 SGDLS and CDR2 YYNGEE come from the germline V gene. In DNA form, the CDR3 reads TGTGCCAGCAGCGAAGGGGCGAGCTCCCTTCAAGAGACCCAGTACTTC. It specifies CASSEGASSLQETQYF.

This clone was seen only once. The chain is built from TRBV19 and TRBJ1-5; 7 bases are a match to TRBD1. The V gene end was trimmed by 7 bases and the J gene end by 11 bases; junction bases not matched to a gene: 8. In germline, CDR1 is LNHDA, CDR2 SQIVND (reference sequence). The CDR3 is 12 amino acids. The CDR3 nucleotides read TGTGCCAGTAACGCTCAGGGGGAGGCCCAGCATTTT. The encoded protein is CASNAQGEAQHF.

V usage is TRBV6-1 and J usage is TRBJ2-7; D is unclear. The CDR3 is 16 residues long. The V gene lost 0 bases and the J gene lost 0 bases, with 12 bases spanning the gap. Germline values: CDR1 MNHNS, CDR2 SASEGT. DNA of the CDR3: TGTGCCAGCAGTGAAGCTGCGGCTGCAAGCTCCTACGAGCAGTACTTC. This codes for CASSEAAAASSYEQYF.

The rearrangement uses TRBV7-2 and TRBJ2-3, with 7 bases aligning to TRBD2. After removal of 0 bases from V and 9 bases from J, the junction contained 0 bases not matched to a gene. The CDR3 consists of 12 residues. CDR1 is SGHTA and CDR2 is FQGNSA in the germline V gene. CDR3 residues: CASSLASGTQYF. CDR3 in DNA: TGTGCCAGCAGCTTAGCTAGCGGGACGCAGTATTTT.

The chain couples TRBV7-6 to TRBJ1-1, with D maybe TRBD1 (5 bases). Germline V gene data show CDR1 as SGHVS and CDR2 as FNYEAQ. Trimming removed 5 bases at V and 2 bases at J, with 12 bases between. CDR3 length equals 14 residues. The CDR3 protein is CASSLRGRNTEAFF. The CDR3 DNA reads TGTGCCAGCAGCCTAAGGGGCAGAAACACTGAAGCTTTCTTT. Full variable domain (missing parts from reference TRBV7-6 and TRBJ1-1): GAGVSQSPRYKVTKRGQDVALRCDPISGHVSLYWYRQALGQGPEFLTYFNYEAQQDKSGLPNDRFSAERPEGSISTLTIQRTEQRDSAMYRCASSLRGRNTEAFFGQGTRLTVV.

The chain is built from TRBV19 and TRBJ1-1; perhaps TRBD1 as D (5 bases). The CDR3 is 15 residues long. Per germline, CDR1 LNHDA and CDR2 SQIVND (reference sequence). V was clipped by 6 bases and J by 1 base, with 15 bases between them. The CDR3 loop reads CASRKNGQQNTEAFF. The CDR3 DNA reads as TGTGCCAGTAGGAAAAATGGACAACAGAACACTGAAGCTTTCTTT.

The chain uses TRBV19 and TRBJ1-2; 12 nucleotides line up with TRBD1. V lost 5 bases to trimming and J lost 3 bases; unmatched junction nucleotides: 10. The CDR3 sequence is 17 residues long. Germline CDR1 reads LNHDA; CDR2 reads SQIVND (reference sequence). CDR3 in amino acids: CASSPSWGQGAYYGYTF. The CDR3 DNA reads TGTGCCAGTAGTCCGAGCTGGGGACAGGGGGCGTACTATGGCTACACCTTC.

This rearrangement joins TRBV19 to TRBJ2-5; TRBD2 agrees at 13 bases. The CDR3 totals 19 residues. V shed 4 bases, J shed 1 base, and the junction held 12 bases outside the gene matches. The germline V gene encodes CDR1 LNHDA and CDR2 SQIVND (reference sequence). CDR3: CASSKRSGTSGASQETQYF. DNA for the CDR3: TGTGCCAGTAGTAAGAGATCCGGGACTAGCGGGGCCTCCCAAGAGACCCAGTACTTC.

This chain links TRBV7-3 with TRBJ2-6; no clear D. The CDR3 consists of 15 residues. Looked up from germline, CDR1 is SGHTA and CDR2 is FQGTGA. The ends were cut back, 5 bases at V and 0 bases at J, with 8 bases in the middle. The CDR3 loop is CASSPIGSGANVLTF. Here the CDR3 DNA reads TGTGCCAGCAGCCCGATCGGCTCTGGGGCCAACGTCCTGACTTTC.

The rearrangement uses TRBV7-6 and TRBJ2-7; 8 bases align to TRBD1. Germline CDR1 SGHVS, CDR2 FNYEAQ. The CDR3 length is 15 residues. Trimming at V came to 3 bases and at J to 0 bases, leaving 4 bases not matched to a gene. CDR3 sequence (DNA): TGTGCCAGCAGCTTGGCAGGGGGCGACTCCTACGAGCAGTACTTC. Translation: CASSLAGGDSYEQYF.

The rearrangement joins TRBV18 to TRBJ1-1, with D possibly TRBD1 on 5 matching bases. The CDR3 is made up of 13 amino acids. Germline lookup yields CDR1 KGHSH and CDR2 LQKENI. Trimming took 3 bases from V and 4 from J, leaving 9 bases between them. CDR3 nucleotides: TGTGCCAGCTCACCGACTCAGGGCACTGAAGCTTTCTTT. This codes for CASSPTQGTEAFF. The full variable domain, with the rest looked up from reference TRBV18 and TRBJ1-1, is NAGVMQNPRHLVRRRGQEARLRCSPMKGHSHVYWYRQLPEEGLKFMVYLQKENIIDESGMPKERFSAEFPKEGPSILRIQQVVRGDSAAYFCASSPTQGTEAFFGQGTRLTVV.

The chain joins TRBV9 to TRBJ2-5, with 10 bases fitting TRBD2. The ends lost 0 bases at V and 3 bases at J; junction bases unmatched: 5. Germline-derived CDR1 and CDR2 are SGDLS and YYNGEE. This CDR3 has 16 amino acids. The CDR3 is CASSVGGLAGEETQYF. CDR3 nucleotides: TGTGCCAGCAGCGTAGGGGGTCTAGCGGGGGAAGAGACCCAGTACTTC.

The table lists this clone with a count of one. CDR3 sequence (DNA): TGCGCCAGCAGCACCACGGGACAGGGCCCCGATACGCAGTATTTT. Protein sequence: CASSTTGQGPDTQYF. The rearrangement links TRBV5-1 to TRBJ2-3, with 9 bases aligning to TRBD1. The CDR3 is 15 amino acids. Germline CDR1 is SGHRS and CDR2 is YFSETQ. V lost 4 bases and J lost 6; bases outside the gene matches: 9.

For the CDR3, the DNA is TGTGCCAGTATCCATCAGGGGGGGAACACCGGGGAGCTGTTTTTT. It translates to CASIHQGGNTGELFF. V and J are TRBV19 and TRBJ2-2, with D possibly matching TRBD1 (7 bases). CDR3 length: 15 residues. The germline CDR1 and CDR2 sequences are LNHDA and SQIVND (reference sequence). V shed 7 bases and J shed 1 base, with 13 bases lying between them.

This clone was seen a few times. This chain uses TRBV5-4 with TRBJ2-5; D gene uncertain. The CDR3 sequence is 14 residues long. Per germline, CDR1 SGHNT and CDR2 YYREEE (reference sequence). V lost 1 base to trimming and J lost 5 bases, with 12 bases between them. This CDR3 reads CASSLYGREETQYF. As DNA, the CDR3 is TGTGCCAGCAGCTTGTATGGTCGTGAGGAGACCCAGTACTTC. Full variable domain (outside the CDR3, taken from reference TRBV5-4 and TRBJ2-5): ETGVTQSPTHLIKTRGQQVTLRCSSQSGHNTVSWYQQALGQGPQFIFQYYREEENGRGNFPPRFSGLQFPNYSSELNVNALELDDSALYLCASSLYGREETQYFGPGTRLLVL.

This chain uses TRBV30 with TRBJ1-4; D ambiguous. Germline assignment: CDR1 GTSNPN and CDR2 SVGIG (reference sequence). V dropped 0 bases and J dropped 8 bases, with 13 bases sitting between them. The CDR3 is 14 amino acids. The CDR3 region is CAWSVPPGSEKLFF. The CDR3, as DNA: TGTGCCTGGAGTGTTCCCCCCGGGAGCGAAAAACTGTTTTTT.

The chain couples TRBV11-1 to TRBJ2-3; the D is unclear. The ends were cut back, 3 bases at V and 6 bases at J, with 10 bases in the middle. The length of the CDR3 is 13 residues. Germline CDR1 is SGHAT and CDR2 is FQDESV (reference sequence). The CDR3 nucleotides read TGTGCCAGCAGCTTTACGACTCGTGATACGCAGTATTTT. It yields the protein CASSFTTRDTQYF.

This rearrangement joins TRBV7-9 to TRBJ1-1; 10 bases fit TRBD1. Germline CDR1 is SEHNR and CDR2 is FQNEAQ (reference sequence). Trimming cost V 8 bases and J 1 base; bases outside gene matches: 10. The CDR3 runs 16 residues. DNA of the CDR3: TGTGCCAGCGGCCAGACAGGGGGCGCGACGAACACTGAAGCTTTCTTT. Its protein product is CASGQTGGATNTEAFF.

The rearrangement joins TRBV7-3 to TRBJ2-1, with TRBD1 matching over 9 bases. CDR3 length: 15 amino acids. CDR1 is SGHTA and CDR2 is FQGTGA in the germline V gene. Losses at the gene ends were 5 bases for V and 5 bases for J; bases not matched to a gene: 7. In DNA, the CDR3 is TGTGCCAGCAGCCAAGGGACAGGGTCCCACAATGAGCAGTTCTTC. Its translation is CASSQGTGSHNEQFF.

The rearrangement joins TRBV6-1 to TRBJ1-1; 8 nucleotides line up with TRBD1. The V gene end was trimmed by 6 bases and the J gene end by 2 bases; junction bases not matched to a gene: 8. The CDR3 length is 15 residues. The germline V gene has CDR1 MNHNS and CDR2 SASEGT. This chain's CDR3 is CASRDEQGGNTEAFF. The CDR3 bases are TGTGCCAGCAGGGACGAACAGGGGGGCAACACTGAAGCTTTCTTT.

The rearrangement links TRBV6-5 to TRBJ1-1; no clear D gene. Trimming cost V 0 bases and J 7 bases, with 6 bases left between them. This CDR3 spans 12 amino acids. Germline loops: CDR1 MNHEY, CDR2 SVGAGI. The CDR3, as DNA: TGTGCCAGCAGTTACTCGAGAGGTGAAGCTTTCTTT. This sequence encodes CASSYSRGEAFF.

The V and J genes are TRBV19 and TRBJ1-3; possibly TRBD1 for D (6 bases). With 8 bases removed from V and 5 bases from J, the gap between germline ends came to 16 bases. CDR3 length: 14 amino acids. Looked up from germline, CDR1 is LNHDA and CDR2 is SQIVND (reference sequence). CDR3 in amino acids: CASQAGAGRNTIYF. The CDR3 DNA is TGTGCCAGTCAAGCAGGGGCCGGACGAAACACCATATATTTT.

The chain recombines TRBV2 with TRBJ2-3; D gene uncertain. CDR3 length: 15 amino acids. Germline CDR1 and CDR2: SNHLY and FYNNEI. Trimming removed 1 base at V and 0 bases at J, with 8 bases between. CDR3 loop: CASSEDSTSTDTQYF. CDR3 sequence (DNA): TGTGCCAGCAGTGAAGACAGTACTAGCACAGATACGCAGTATTTT.

This chain uses TRBV19 with TRBJ1-1; no clear D. Trimming removed 0 bases at V and 0 bases at J, with 11 bases between. This CDR3 is 16 amino acids long. Germline V CDR1 and CDR2: LNHDA, SQIVND (reference sequence). CDR3 nucleotide sequence: TGTGCCAGTAGTATAGATCGGTGGAGATTGAACACTGAAGCTTTCTTT. This encodes CASSIDRWRLNTEAFF.